The clone carrying this T cell receptor beta chain has only a few counts. Its antigen is not identified. Source study methods: In papillary thyroid cancer, a distant-metastasis classifier was built using CDR3 differences across clinicopathological groups. TCRdb reprocessed the PCR reads via MiXCR. TCRdb's processing, not the authors', yielded these V and J calls. This table holds about 4,300 clones, roughly 21% found once. None of the patients had undergone any treatment ahead of thyroid surgery. The data were obtained in a study of metastatic and nonmetastatic thyroid tumors. Turning to the study itself: Repertoires from blood and tumor or nodule tissue of malignant and benign thyroid patients were compared. Study-wide findings and caveats: It was reportedly found that TCR beta diversity was significantly higher in malignant thyroid tumors than in benign nodules, a difference seen in both blood and tumor samples.

The CDR3 runs 17 residues. Between the trimmed V and J ends, which lost 6 bases and 0 bases, there was a span of 19 bases. CDR1 MNHEY and CDR2 SVGAGI come from the germline V gene. Sequencing was performed on tumor tissue. This clonotype was obtained from a male donor with papillary thyroid cancer or a benign thyroid nodule (not recorded which). Some clones in this sample may be carry-over from other donors' samples. This chain connects TRBV6-5 to TRBJ2-3, with a weak D call TRBD1 (6 bases). Written as DNA, the CDR3 is TGTGCCAGCAGCCCTCCGGGTCCAGGGGCTAGCACAGATACGCAGTATTTT. Translation: CASSPPGPGASTDTQYF.